This is a list of T cell receptor beta chains from one sample in a study of CXCR3-negative and CXCR3-positive naive CD8 T cells. After re-calling the 5' RACE reads, TCRdb lists one entry per CDR3 protein, DNA absent. Reported are around 63,000 distinct CDR3 sequences; the ten largest clones contain 4.8%. Sequenced sample: naive CXCR3+ CD8+ T cells from blood. These receptors were collected from a human donor in good health. Some clones in this sample may be carry-over from other donors' samples. The CDR3 runs from the conserved cysteine through the conserved F or W. Fields, in order: V gene, J gene, CDR3 protein.

TRBV5-1	TRBJ2-1	CASSTPDSKNYNEQFF
TRBV5-1	TRBJ2-7	CASSLQRPTYEQYF
TRBV6-5	TRBJ2-1	CASSQLAGGAKSSYNEQSF
TRBV29-1	TRBJ2-1	CSVEDLSGGLQFF
TRBV2	TRBJ2-7	CASSEALRSYNEQYF
TRBV27	TRBJ2-5	CASSLRHEGETQYF
TRBV28	TRBJ1-6	CATDGWGPLHF
TRBV11-3	TRBJ2-1	CASSTRGGTIHNEQFF
TRBV7-9	TRBJ2-2	CASSLRTGELFF
TRBV7-3	TRBJ2-1	CASSLGLVGWDEQFF
TRBV30	TRBJ2-7	CAWSPAPAYEQYF
TRBV12-3/TRBV12-4	TRBJ2-7	CASSLLGYEQYF
TRBV28	TRBJ2-7	CASSFTNFAGEQYF
TRBV28	TRBJ1-2	CASSPRGPGGYTF
TRBV15	TRBJ2-7	CATSREGQGFDEQYF
TRBV9	TRBJ2-1	CASSVSGGGNEQFF
TRBV29-1	TRBJ2-1	CSVEGSLSSYNEQFF
TRBV7-7	TRBJ2-1	CASSTSLLAGAGNEQFF
TRBV29-1	TRBJ1-1	CSVESARGNTEAFF
TRBV7-8	TRBJ2-7	CASSVYGGPGYEQYF
TRBV10-3	TRBJ1-2	CAIRPTGFDYGYTF
TRBV7-9	TRBJ2-3	CASSPRTGGTDTQYF
TRBV9	TRBJ1-3	CASSAYGRTSGNTIYF
TRBV7-3	TRBJ2-1	CASSLLAGAHNEQFF
TRBV6-4	TRBJ2-1	CASSAGFGNEQFF
TRBV2	TRBJ2-1	CASSRGIGDNEQFF
TRBV29-1	TRBJ2-1	CSVEGYPGTKSYNEQFF
TRBV28	TRBJ2-7	CASSPRTAFYEQYF
TRBV12-3/TRBV12-4	TRBJ1-6	CASTLVGQGPYNSPLHF
TRBV10-3	TRBJ2-7	CAISEQADYEQYF
TRBV4-2	TRBJ1-1	CASSQEQHNTEAFF
TRBV29-1	TRBJ1-4	CSVEVSFSPATNEKLFF
TRBV20-1	TRBJ2-7	CSAPWGYEQYF
TRBV29-1	TRBJ2-7	CSVANSFYEQYF
TRBV30	TRBJ2-5	CAWGGVGTGGSQETQYF
TRBV6-4	TRBJ2-1	CASALRDRDEQFF